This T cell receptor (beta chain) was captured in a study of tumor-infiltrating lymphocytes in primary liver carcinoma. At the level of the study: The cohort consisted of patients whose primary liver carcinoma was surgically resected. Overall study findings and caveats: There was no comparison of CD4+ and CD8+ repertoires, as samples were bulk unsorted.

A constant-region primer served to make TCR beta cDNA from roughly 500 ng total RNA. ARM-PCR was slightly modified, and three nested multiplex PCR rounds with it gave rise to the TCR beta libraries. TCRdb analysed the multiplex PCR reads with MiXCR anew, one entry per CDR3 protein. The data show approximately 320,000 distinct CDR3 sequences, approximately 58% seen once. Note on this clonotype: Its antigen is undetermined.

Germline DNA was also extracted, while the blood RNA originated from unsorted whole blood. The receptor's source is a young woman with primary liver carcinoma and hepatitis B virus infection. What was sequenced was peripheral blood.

CDR3 sequence: CASSSDSIAKNIQYF. In DNA form, the CDR3 reads TGTGCCAGCAGCTCCGACTCGATAGCCAAAAACATTCAGTACTTC. The chain recombines TRBV5-4 with TRBJ2-4, with unresolved D. The length of the CDR3 is 15 residues. V lost 3 bases, J lost 0 bases, and 10 bases lay in between. CDR1 SGHNT and CDR2 YYREEE come from the germline V gene (reference sequence).